These 9 T cell receptor beta chains came from one sample sequenced in a study of T cell changes during pregnancy in multiple sclerosis. Libraries were prepared by immunoSEQ multiplex PCR; TCRdb keeps only in-frame clonotypes and omits some of them. This sample has about 71,000 clones, with 75% to 95% found just once. This sample comprised CD8+ T cells from peripheral blood mononuclear cells, obtained before pregnancy. The receptors were gathered from a female donor with multiple sclerosis, enrolled in a pregnancy study.

The chain employs TRBV9 and TRBJ1-4, with TRBD1 identical over 8 bases. Germline V gene lookup returns CDR1 SGDLS and CDR2 YYNGEE. The CDR3 has 15 residues. V lost 3 bases to trimming and J lost 6 bases; unmatched junction nucleotides: 7. Here the CDR3 DNA reads TGTGCCAGCAGCGCCTCCGGGACAGGTTATGAAAAACTGTTTTTT. This encodes CASSASGTGYEKLFF.

The chain has TRBV5-5 and TRBJ1-1; unclear D gene. V lost 6 bases, J lost 1 base, and 13 bases lay in between. Germline CDR1 is SGHKS and CDR2 is YYEKEE (reference sequence). CDR3 length equals 14 residues. The CDR3 coding sequence is TGTGCCAGCATCCTAGAGGTGGGGAACACTGAAGCTTTCTTT. Its translation is CASILEVGNTEAFF.

The chain uses TRBV5-6 and TRBJ1-1; D is perhaps TRBD1 (6 bases). Germline assignment: CDR1 SGHDT and CDR2 YYEEEE. The CDR3 length is 15 residues. Trimming left V 5 bases short and J 1 base short, with 15 bases between. Written as DNA, the CDR3 is TGTGCCAGCAGGTACTCGACAGGTCCGAACACTGAAGCTTTCTTT. As protein: CASRYSTGPNTEAFF.

The chain employs TRBV4-1 and TRBJ2-3; D uncertain. The V end lost 4 bases, the J end lost 3 bases, and 11 bases lay between the germline ends. This CDR3 contains 14 residues. Germline V CDR1 and CDR2: MGHRA, YSYEKL. In nucleotides, the CDR3 is TGCGCCAGCAGCCTTTCGGCAGCGACAGATACGCAGTATTTT. It yields the protein CASSLSAATDTQYF.

The rearrangement uses TRBV5-5 and TRBJ1-2, with 8 bases aligning to TRBD1. Germline CDR1 and CDR2: SGHKS and YYEKEE (reference sequence). The V and J ends lost 3 bases and 5 bases, in that order; junction bases with no gene match: 9. This CDR3 is 15 amino acids long. The CDR3: CASSWGQAYPYGYTF. The CDR3 bases are TGTGCCAGCAGCTGGGGACAGGCGTACCCTTATGGCTACACCTTC.

The V call is TRBV5-6, the J call TRBJ2-7, with D possibly TRBD1 on 6 matching bases. The CDR3 has 14 amino acids. Deletions cut 2 bases from V and 2 bases from J, with 11 bases between. Germline V gives CDR1 SGHDT, CDR2 YYEEEE. The CDR3 sequence is CASSLQGNTYEQYF. The CDR3 DNA sequence: TGTGCCAGCAGCTTACAGGGTAATACCTACGAGCAGTACTTC.

This rearrangement joins TRBV7-8 to TRBJ2-5; a weak D match, TRBD2 (5 bases). There are 13 residues in the CDR3. V was clipped by 4 bases and J by 1 base, with 7 bases between them. The germline gives CDR1 SGHVS, CDR2 FQNEAQ. CDR3: CASSSGLQETQYF. CDR3 nucleotides: TGTGCCAGCAGCTCTGGACTCCAAGAGACCCAGTACTTC. The variable domain in full, with the rest retrieved from reference TRBV7-8 and TRBJ2-5, is GAGVSQSPRYKVAKRGQDVALRCDPISGHVSLFWYQQALGQGPEFLTYFQNEAQLDKSGLPSDRFFAERPEGSVSTLKIQRTQQEDSAVYLCASSSGLQETQYFGPGTRLLVL.

The rearrangement uses TRBV6-4 and TRBJ2-7, with a possible D match to TRBD1 (5 bases). V shed 0 bases and J shed 5 bases, with 8 bases lying between them. Germline V gene data show CDR1 as MRHNA and CDR2 as SNTAGT. The CDR3 has 13 amino acids. In DNA, the CDR3 is TGTGCCAGCAGTGACTCCGCAGGGAACGAGCAGTACTTC. Translation: CASSDSAGNEQYF.

V gene TRBV11-2 combines with J gene TRBJ1-3, with 8 bases lining up with TRBD1. The V and J ends lost 3 bases and 0 bases, in that order; junction bases with no gene match: 4. From germline, CDR1 is SGHAT and CDR2 FQNNGV. This CDR3 is 16 amino acids long. The CDR3 loop reads CASSFGQGLSGNTIYF. CDR3 nucleotides: TGTGCCAGCAGCTTCGGACAGGGCCTCTCTGGAAACACCATATATTTT.